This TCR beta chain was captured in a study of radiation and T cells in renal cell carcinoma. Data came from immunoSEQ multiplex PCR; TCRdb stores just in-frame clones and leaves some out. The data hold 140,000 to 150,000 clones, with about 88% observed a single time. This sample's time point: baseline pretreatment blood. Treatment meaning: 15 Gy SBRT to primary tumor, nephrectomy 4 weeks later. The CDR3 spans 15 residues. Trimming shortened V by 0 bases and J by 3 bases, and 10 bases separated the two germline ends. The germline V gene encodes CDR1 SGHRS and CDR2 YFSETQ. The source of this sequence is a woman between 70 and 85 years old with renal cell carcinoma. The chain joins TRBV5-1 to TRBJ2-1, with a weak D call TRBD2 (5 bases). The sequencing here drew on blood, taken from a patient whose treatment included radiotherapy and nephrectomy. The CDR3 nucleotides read TGCGCCAGCAGCTTGGAACTAGGCCTCTACAATGAGCAGTTCTTC. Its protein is CASSLELGLYNEQFF.